Each of the 12 T cell receptor beta chains below was sequenced from the same sample in a study of blood T cell repertoires in COVID-19. The assay was immunoSEQ multiplex PCR, and TCRdb's table has in-frame clones only and misses some. Of 200,000 to 250,000 clones in the sample, less than 85% were seen once. The material sequenced was peripheral blood. All receptors derive from an elderly woman with acute or convalescent COVID-19.

V usage is TRBV19 and J usage is TRBJ1-3; D is unclear. Trimming removed 4 bases at V and 7 bases at J, with 5 bases between. The CDR3 is 11 amino acids. Germline-derived CDR1 and CDR2 are LNHDA and SQIVND (reference sequence). The CDR3, as DNA: TGTGCCAGTAGTACCGCGAACACCATATATTTT. Translating gives CASSTANTIYF.

The gene calls are TRBV2 and TRBJ1-3; no clear D gene. The germline gives CDR1 SNHLY, CDR2 FYNNEI. Deletions cut 3 bases from V and 2 bases from J, with 11 bases between. The CDR3 has 15 amino acids. The CDR3 coding sequence is TGTGCCAGCAGTGAGATCAGAACAACTGGAAACACCATATATTTT. Its translation: CASSEIRTTGNTIYF.

The J gene is TRBJ2-7, the V gene TRBV21-1; TRBD2 is taken as the D call from the table, unchecked against the DNA. TRBV21-1 corresponds to a pseudogene. This CDR3 is 13 amino acids long. CDR3 nucleotides: TGTGCCAGCAGCAAAGTACCCGTCGCGGAGCAGTACTTC. It codes for CASSKVPVAEQYF.

The chain employs TRBV16 and TRBJ1-2; 7 nucleotides agree with TRBD1. The trim removed 4 bases at V and 6 bases at J, leaving 11 bases unmatched. From germline, CDR1 is KGHSY and CDR2 FQNENV. The CDR3 is 15 amino acids. As DNA, the CDR3 is TGTGCCAGCAGCCCGACAGGGCCCGGCAAGAATGGCTACACCTTC. This codes for CASSPTGPGKNGYTF.

The chain carries TRBV30 and TRBJ2-7, with D uncertain. V lost 3 bases, J lost 3 bases, and 18 bases lay in between. Germline V gene data show CDR1 as GTSNPN and CDR2 as SVGIG (reference sequence). This CDR3 is 15 amino acids long. The CDR3 sequence: CAWSPGVAISYEQYF. As DNA, the CDR3 is TGTGCCTGGAGCCCAGGTGTGGCGATTAGCTACGAGCAGTACTTC.

This rearrangement joins TRBV5-1 to TRBJ2-1; TRBD1 might be the D (5 bases). The V and J ends lost 0 bases and 3 bases respectively, with 10 bases between them. The CDR3 sequence is 15 residues long. The germline gives CDR1 SGHRS, CDR2 YFSETQ. The CDR3 reads CASSLDRGDYNEQFF. CDR3 bases: TGCGCCAGCAGCTTGGATAGGGGCGACTACAATGAGCAGTTCTTC. The entire variable domain, with the rest obtained from reference TRBV5-1 and TRBJ2-1, is as follows: KAGVTQTPRYLIKTRGQQVTLSCSPISGHRSVSWYQQTPGQGLQFLFEYFSETQRNKGNFPGRFSGRQFSNSRSEMNVSTLELGDSALYLCASSLDRGDYNEQFFGPGTRLTVL.

This clone was picked up a small number of times. The V call is TRBV7-9, the J call TRBJ1-2; no definite D call. CDR3 size: 14 residues. CDR1 and CDR2 (germline): SEHNR, FQNEAQ (reference sequence). The V end was cut by 5 bases, the J end by 8 bases, with 18 bases between. CDR3 nucleotides: TGTGCCAGCAGCACGGCCGGGGAGCGCGGAGGCTACACCTTC. Its protein is CASSTAGERGGYTF.

This clone was counted only a few times. The chain is built from TRBV19 and TRBJ1-2, with a tentative D call TRBD1 (5 bases). Germline V lookup: CDR1 LNHDA, CDR2 SQIVND (reference sequence). This CDR3 has 13 amino acids. Trimming cost V 3 bases and J 8 bases, with 13 bases left between them. The CDR3 DNA reads TGTGCCAGTAGTATCGGCAGGGATGTGGGCTACACCTTC. Protein: CASSIGRDVGYTF.

This chain links TRBV7-9 with TRBJ2-1, with 9 bases matching TRBD2. The CDR3 is 14 amino acids. V lost 3 bases and J lost 10; bases outside the gene matches: 7. Germline V lookup: CDR1 SEHNR, CDR2 FQNEAQ (reference sequence). This CDR3 reads CASSFPSGVEEQFF. The CDR3 DNA follows: TGTGCCAGCAGCTTTCCTAGCGGGGTCGAGGAGCAGTTCTTC.

V usage is TRBV4-2 and J usage is TRBJ2-1; the match to TRBD2 covers 10 bases. The CDR3 covers 15 residues. With 1 base clipped from V and 13 bases from J, the junction kept 10 bases outside the gene matches. In germline, CDR1 is LGHNA, CDR2 YNFKEQ. In nucleotides, the CDR3 is TGTGCCAGCAGCCAAGTATCTAGCGGGGGTAACTACCAGTTCTTC. Protein: CASSQVSSGGNYQFF.

The chain joins TRBV27 to TRBJ2-7; weak D call: TRBD1 (6 bases). V lost 5 bases and J lost 2, with 16 bases in between. The CDR3 is made up of 15 amino acids. Germline V gene data show CDR1 as MNHEY and CDR2 as SMNVEV (reference sequence). CDR3 bases: TGTGCCAGCAGTACCCCGGGCAGGGGCGCCTACGAGCAGTACTTC. This encodes CASSTPGRGAYEQYF.

This chain uses TRBV27 with TRBJ1-5; D is ambiguous. CDR1 is MNHEY, CDR2 SMNVEV, per germline (reference sequence). The CDR3 runs to 13 residues. Between the trimmed V and J ends, which lost 6 bases and 0 bases, there was a span of 6 bases. The chain's CDR3 is CASSPNSNQPQHF. CDR3 DNA sequence: TGTGCCAGCAGCCCTAATAGCAATCAGCCCCAGCATTTT.